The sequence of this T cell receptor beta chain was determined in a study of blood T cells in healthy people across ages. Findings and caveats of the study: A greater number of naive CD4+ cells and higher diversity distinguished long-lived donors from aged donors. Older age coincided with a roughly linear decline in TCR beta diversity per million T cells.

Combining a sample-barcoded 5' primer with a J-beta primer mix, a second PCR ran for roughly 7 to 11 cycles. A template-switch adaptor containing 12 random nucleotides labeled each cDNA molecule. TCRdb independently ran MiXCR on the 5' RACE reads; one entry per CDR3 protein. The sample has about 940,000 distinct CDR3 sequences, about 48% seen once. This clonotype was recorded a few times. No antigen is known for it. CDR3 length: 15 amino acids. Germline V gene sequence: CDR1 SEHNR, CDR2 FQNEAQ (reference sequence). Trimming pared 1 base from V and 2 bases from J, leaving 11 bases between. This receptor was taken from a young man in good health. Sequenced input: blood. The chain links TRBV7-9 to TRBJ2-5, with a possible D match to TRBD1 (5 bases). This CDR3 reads CASSLGVRVQETQYF. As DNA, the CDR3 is TGTGCCAGCAGCTTAGGCGTCAGGGTACAAGAGACCCAGTACTTC.